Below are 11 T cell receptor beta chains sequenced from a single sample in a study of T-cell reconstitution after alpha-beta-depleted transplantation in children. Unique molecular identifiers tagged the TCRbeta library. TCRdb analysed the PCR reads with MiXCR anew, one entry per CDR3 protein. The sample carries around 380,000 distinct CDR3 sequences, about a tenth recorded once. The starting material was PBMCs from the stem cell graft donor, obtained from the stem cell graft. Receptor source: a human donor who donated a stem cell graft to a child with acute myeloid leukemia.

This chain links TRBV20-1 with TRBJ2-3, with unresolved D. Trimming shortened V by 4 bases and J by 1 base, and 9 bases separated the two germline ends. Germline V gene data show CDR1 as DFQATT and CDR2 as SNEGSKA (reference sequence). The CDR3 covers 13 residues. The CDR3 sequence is CSAIRIGTDTQYF. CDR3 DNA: TGCAGTGCTATAAGAATCGGCACAGATACGCAGTATTTT.

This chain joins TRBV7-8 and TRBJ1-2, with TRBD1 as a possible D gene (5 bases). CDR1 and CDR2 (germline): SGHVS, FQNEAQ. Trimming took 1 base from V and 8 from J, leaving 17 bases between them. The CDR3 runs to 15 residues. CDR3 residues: CASSLDDSPGRGYTF. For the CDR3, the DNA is TGTGCCAGCAGCTTAGACGACAGCCCGGGTCGGGGCTACACCTTC.

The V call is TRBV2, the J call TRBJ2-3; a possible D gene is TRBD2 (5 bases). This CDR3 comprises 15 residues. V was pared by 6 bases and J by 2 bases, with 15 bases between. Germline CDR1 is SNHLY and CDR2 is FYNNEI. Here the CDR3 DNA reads TGTGCCAGCAGCGAGAATACTAGGTACACAGATACGCAGTATTTT. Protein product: CASSENTRYTDTQYF. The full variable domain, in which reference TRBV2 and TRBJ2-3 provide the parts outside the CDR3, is EPEVTQTPSHQVTQMGQEVILRCVPISNHLYFYWYRQILGQKVEFLVSFYNNEISEKSEIFDDQFSVERPDGSNFTLKIRSTKLEDSAMYFCASSENTRYTDTQYFGPGTRLTVL.

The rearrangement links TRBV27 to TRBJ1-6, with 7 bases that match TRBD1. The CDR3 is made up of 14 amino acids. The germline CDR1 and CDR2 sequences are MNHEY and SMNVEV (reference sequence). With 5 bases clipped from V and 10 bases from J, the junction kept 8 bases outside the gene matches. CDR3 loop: CASSQGRGVSPLHF. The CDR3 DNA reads TGTGCCAGCAGTCAAGGCAGGGGGGTATCACCCCTCCACTTT.

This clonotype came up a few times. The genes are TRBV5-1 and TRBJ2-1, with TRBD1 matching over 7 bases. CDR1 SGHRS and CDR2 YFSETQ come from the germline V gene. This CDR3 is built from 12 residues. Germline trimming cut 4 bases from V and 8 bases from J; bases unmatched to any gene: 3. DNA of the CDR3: TGCGCCAGCAGCCAAGACAGGGATGAGCAGTTCTTC. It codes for CASSQDRDEQFF. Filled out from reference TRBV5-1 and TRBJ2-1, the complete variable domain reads KAGVTQTPRYLIKTRGQQVTLSCSPISGHRSVSWYQQTPGQGLQFLFEYFSETQRNKGNFPGRFSGRQFSNSRSEMNVSTLELGDSALYLCASSQDRDEQFFGPGTRLTVL.

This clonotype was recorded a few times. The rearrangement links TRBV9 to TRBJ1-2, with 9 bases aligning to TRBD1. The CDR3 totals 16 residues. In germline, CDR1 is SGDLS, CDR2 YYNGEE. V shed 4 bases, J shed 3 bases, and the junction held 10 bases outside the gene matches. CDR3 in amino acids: CASSSRRDRVYYGYTF. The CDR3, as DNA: TGTGCCAGCAGCTCTCGCCGGGACAGGGTTTACTATGGCTACACCTTC.

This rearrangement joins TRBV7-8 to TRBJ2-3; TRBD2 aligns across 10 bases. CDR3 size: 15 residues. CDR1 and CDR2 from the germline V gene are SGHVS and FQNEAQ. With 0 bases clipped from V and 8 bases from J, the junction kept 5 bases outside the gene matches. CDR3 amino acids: CASSLAAGGLSTQYF. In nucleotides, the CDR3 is TGTGCCAGCAGCTTAGCAGCGGGGGGGCTATCTACGCAGTATTTT.

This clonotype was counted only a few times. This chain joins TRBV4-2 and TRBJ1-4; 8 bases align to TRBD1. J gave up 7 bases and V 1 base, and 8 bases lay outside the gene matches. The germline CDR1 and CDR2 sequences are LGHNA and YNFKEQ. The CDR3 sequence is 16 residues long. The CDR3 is CASSQVRAGGGEKLFF. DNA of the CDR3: TGTGCCAGCAGCCAAGTCCGGGCAGGGGGCGGTGAAAAACTGTTTTTT.

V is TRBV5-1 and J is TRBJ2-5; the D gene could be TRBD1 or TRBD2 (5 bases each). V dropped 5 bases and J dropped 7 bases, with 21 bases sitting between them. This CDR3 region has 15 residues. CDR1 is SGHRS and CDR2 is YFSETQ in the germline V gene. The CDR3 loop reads CASRAVGDELRTQYF. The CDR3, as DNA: TGCGCCAGCAGGGCCGTGGGGGACGAACTTCGGACCCAGTACTTC.

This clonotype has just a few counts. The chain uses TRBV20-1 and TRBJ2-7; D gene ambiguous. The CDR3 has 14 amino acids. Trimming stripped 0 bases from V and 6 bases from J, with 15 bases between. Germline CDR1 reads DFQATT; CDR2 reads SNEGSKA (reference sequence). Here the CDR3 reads CSARDLAGRGEQYF. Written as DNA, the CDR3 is TGCAGTGCTAGAGATCTGGCCGGGCGCGGCGAGCAGTACTTC.

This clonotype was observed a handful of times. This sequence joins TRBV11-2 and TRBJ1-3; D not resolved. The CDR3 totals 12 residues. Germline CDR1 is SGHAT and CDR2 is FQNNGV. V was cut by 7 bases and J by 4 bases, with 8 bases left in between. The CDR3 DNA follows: TGTGCCAGCACCCAGACAGGAAACACCATATATTTT. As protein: CASTQTGNTIYF.